The source of this TCR beta chain is a study of human T cells and chemical hapten exposure. From germline, CDR1 is LGHNA and CDR2 YNFKEQ. This CDR3 comprises 13 residues. Deletions cut 3 bases from V and 1 base from J, with 7 bases between. This clonotype was recorded many times. Individual cDNA molecules each carried unique molecular identifiers attached by the library. Via MiXCR, TCRdb re-called the RACE reads, giving one row per CDR3 protein. The sample records 280,000 or so distinct CDR3 sequences, 7.7% being singletons. Stated time point: pre-sensitization, week 0. The treatment denotes: therapeutic diphenylcyclopropenone sensitization with weekly scalp DPC.

The sequencing used whole blood, collected in connection with sensitization to the hapten diphenylcyclopropenone (DPC). The sequence was obtained from a man younger than 30 with alopecia areata. Some clones in this sample may be carry-over from other donors' samples. This chain joins TRBV4-2 and TRBJ2-7; D is unresolved. The CDR3 region has the DNA TGTGCCAGCAGCCAGCGGAGTTCCTACGAGCAGTACTTC. Protein: CASSQRSSYEQYF.